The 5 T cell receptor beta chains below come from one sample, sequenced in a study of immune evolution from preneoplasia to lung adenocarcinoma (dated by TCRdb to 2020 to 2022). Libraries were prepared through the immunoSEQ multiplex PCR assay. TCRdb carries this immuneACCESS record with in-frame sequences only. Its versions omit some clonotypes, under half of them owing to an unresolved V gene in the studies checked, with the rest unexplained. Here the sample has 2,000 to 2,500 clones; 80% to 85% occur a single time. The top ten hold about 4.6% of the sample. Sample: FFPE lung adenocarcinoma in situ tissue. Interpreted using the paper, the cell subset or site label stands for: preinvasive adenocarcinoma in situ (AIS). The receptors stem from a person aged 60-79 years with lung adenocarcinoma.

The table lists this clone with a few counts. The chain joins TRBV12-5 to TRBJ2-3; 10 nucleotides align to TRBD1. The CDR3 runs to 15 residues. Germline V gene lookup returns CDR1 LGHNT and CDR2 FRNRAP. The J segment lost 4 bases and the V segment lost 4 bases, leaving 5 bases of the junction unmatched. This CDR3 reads CASGYGTGVADTQYF. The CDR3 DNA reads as TGTGCTAGTGGTTACGGGACAGGGGTGGCAGATACGCAGTATTTT.

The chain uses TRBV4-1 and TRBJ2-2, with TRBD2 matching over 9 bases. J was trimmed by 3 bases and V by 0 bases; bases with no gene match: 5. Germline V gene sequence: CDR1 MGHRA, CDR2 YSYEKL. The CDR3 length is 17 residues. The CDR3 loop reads CASSQDSSGTYTGELFF. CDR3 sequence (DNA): TGCGCCAGCAGCCAAGATTCTAGCGGGACGTACACCGGGGAGCTGTTTTTT.

The CDR3 bases are TGTGCCAGCAGTTACACACACGGACAGGGGTACGAGCAGTACTTC. Its translation is CASSYTHGQGYEQYF. This chain connects TRBV6-5 to TRBJ2-7; 9 bases line up with TRBD1. The length of the CDR3 is 15 residues. The J segment lost 4 bases and the V segment lost 2 bases, leaving 6 bases of the junction unmatched. The germline V gene has CDR1 MNHEY and CDR2 SVGAGI.

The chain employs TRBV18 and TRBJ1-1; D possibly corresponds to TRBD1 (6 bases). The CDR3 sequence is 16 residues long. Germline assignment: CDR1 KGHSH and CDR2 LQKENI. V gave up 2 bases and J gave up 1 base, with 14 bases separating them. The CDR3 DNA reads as TGTGCCAGCTCACCAGACACAGGGACGGGGAACACTGAAGCTTTCTTT. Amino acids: CASSPDTGTGNTEAFF.

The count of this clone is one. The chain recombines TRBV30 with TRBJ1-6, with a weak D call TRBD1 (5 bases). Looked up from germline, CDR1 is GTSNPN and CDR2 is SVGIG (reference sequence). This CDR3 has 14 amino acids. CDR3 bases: TGTGCTACAAACCGGGACCATTCGGATTCACCCCTCCACTTT. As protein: CATNRDHSDSPLHF.